One T cell receptor beta chain is described in this entry. This receptor's antigen is unknown. Base-call qualities are not available, and no considerably larger clone is one nucleotide away. The data derive from a study of blood T cell repertoires in COVID-19 (dated by TCRdb to 2020 to 2021). The study in broad terms: Samples covering the acute and convalescent phases of COVID-19 were provided by collaborators in the United States, Italy and Spain. A de-identified subject ID, COVID-19 status, age in years and sex were almost always included in the sample metadata. The material from the prospective study consisted of cDNA or gDNA derived from T cells, B-cell-depleted T cells, or PBMCs. Samples came from the ongoing ImmuneRACE study (first 160 participants) plus 1,254 subjects from 6 global collaborators. Where HLA class I and class II types were available, the types were taken from metadata supplied by the sample provider, not from assay-based typing. The dataset comprised deeply sampled blood TCRbeta repertoires from subjects exposed to, actively infected with, or recovered from COVID-19. A freely available public database, intended as a resource for researchers studying the immune response to SARS-CoV-2, is where the repertoires were released. Overall results and qualifications from the work: The amount of clinical and demographic metadata varied by source and participant and was provided uncurated.

TCRbeta CDR3 regions were amplified from genomic DNA by means of the immunoSEQ Assay, a bias-controlled multiplex PCR. The source study handled its data this way. Within the assay, amplification of reference gene primers was used to estimate how many nucleated cells each sample contained. To quantify the absolute abundance of each unique TCRbeta CDR3 rearrangement, sequence reads were collapsed and filtered. For each sample, productive Simpson clonality was calculated by taking the square root of Simpson's diversity index across productive rearrangements. TCRdb re-hosts the immuneACCESS table, in-frame sequences only. Its copies lack some clones; in the studies checked, an unresolved V gene accounts for under half of them, and the cause for the rest is not known. The V and J calls and clone size were taken over from that table, and D and trimming were inferred from the DNA. This sample holds hundreds of thousands of clones; 70% to 75% were observed only once. Of the sample, over 3% is held by the ten largest clones.

Collaborating institutions collected whole blood in K2EDTA tubes following their own protocols. For TCRbeta analysis, collaborators shipped samples in one of three forms: frozen whole blood, isolated PBMCs, or DNA extracted from either of those sample types. After removal of 0 bases from V and 0 bases from J, the junction retains 3 bases not matched to a gene. The CDR3, from cysteine to phenylalanine, totals 16 residues. Left in the record is the CDR3 DNA by itself, 48 bases read in frame from the first base. From a lookup of the germline V gene (reference sequence), CDR1 and CDR2 are SGHKS and YYEKEE.

The receptor was isolated from a woman older than 75 with acute or convalescent COVID-19. Sequencing used peripheral blood. Recombination connected TRBV5-5 to TRBJ2-1, and 7 junction bases match TRBD1. The CDR3: CASSLVGTVSYNEQFF. The DNA sequence is given as TGTGCCAGCAGCTTGGTGGGGACAGTCTCCTACAATGAGCAGTTCTTC.